This T cell receptor beta chain was obtained from a study of monozygotic twins with inflammatory bowel disease. General study findings and limits: Among the T cells, different subtypes could not be distinguished.

With respect to this clonotype: Its specificity is not known.

The cDNA of both the TCRalpha and TCRbeta chains was subjected to two nested PCRs of roughly 15 and 9 cycles. TCRdb re-called the 5' RACE reads and gives one entry per CDR3 protein, without DNA. Found here are approximately 400,000 distinct CDR3 sequences; the top ten clones hold 2.4%. Phlebotomy per donor yielded a single 2.5 ml blood sample. The V gene's germline CDR1 is KGHSH and CDR2 LQKENI. The CDR3 is 14 amino acids. The sequenced material came from blood. This clonotype was sampled from a human donor with ulcerative colitis or Crohn's disease, or a healthy co-twin of an affected twin (not recorded which). J is TRBJ1-5 and V is TRBV18; lacking DNA, the TRBD1 call made by TCRdb goes unchecked. CDR3: CASSPDSNNQPQHF.